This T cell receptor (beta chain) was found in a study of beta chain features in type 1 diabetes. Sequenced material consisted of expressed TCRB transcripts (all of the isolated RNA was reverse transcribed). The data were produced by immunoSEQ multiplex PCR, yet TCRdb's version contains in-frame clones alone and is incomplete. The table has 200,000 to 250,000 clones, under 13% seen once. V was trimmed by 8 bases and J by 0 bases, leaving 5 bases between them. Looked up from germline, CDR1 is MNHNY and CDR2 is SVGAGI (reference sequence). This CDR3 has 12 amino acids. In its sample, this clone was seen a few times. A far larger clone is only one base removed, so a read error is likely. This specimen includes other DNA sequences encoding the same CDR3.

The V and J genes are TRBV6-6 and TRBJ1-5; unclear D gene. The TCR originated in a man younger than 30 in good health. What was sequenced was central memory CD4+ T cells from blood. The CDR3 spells CASLGSNQPQHF. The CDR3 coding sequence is TGTGCCAGCCTGGGTAGCAATCAGCCCCAGCATTTT.